The entry below describes one T cell receptor (beta chain). The antigen is unknown. This record belongs to a study of shared clonotypes between healthy human individuals. Sequencing used immunoSEQ multiplex PCR; TCRdb keeps in-frame clones, though not all of them. The sample yields hundreds of thousands of clones, around 74% seen once. Overall study results and limits: Rarefaction showed that sequencing of sorted subsets was incomplete (despite large depth). Clonotypes shared by all four donors outscored non-shared clonotypes in generation probability.

Sequencing input: memory CD4+ T cells sorted from blood. Subset in this sample: CD45RA-negative fraction. The sequence was collected from a woman aged 25 to 39 in good health.

This CDR3 is CASSRGGAGELFF. CDR3 DNA sequence: TGTGCCAGCAGCCGAGGGGGTGCCGGGGAGCTGTTTTTT. The V call is TRBV7-9, the J call TRBJ2-2, with D perhaps matching TRBD1 (6 bases). The CDR3 is 13 residues long. Germline assignment: CDR1 SEHNR and CDR2 FQNEAQ (reference sequence). Between the trimmed V and J ends, which lost 5 bases and 6 bases, there was a span of 10 bases.